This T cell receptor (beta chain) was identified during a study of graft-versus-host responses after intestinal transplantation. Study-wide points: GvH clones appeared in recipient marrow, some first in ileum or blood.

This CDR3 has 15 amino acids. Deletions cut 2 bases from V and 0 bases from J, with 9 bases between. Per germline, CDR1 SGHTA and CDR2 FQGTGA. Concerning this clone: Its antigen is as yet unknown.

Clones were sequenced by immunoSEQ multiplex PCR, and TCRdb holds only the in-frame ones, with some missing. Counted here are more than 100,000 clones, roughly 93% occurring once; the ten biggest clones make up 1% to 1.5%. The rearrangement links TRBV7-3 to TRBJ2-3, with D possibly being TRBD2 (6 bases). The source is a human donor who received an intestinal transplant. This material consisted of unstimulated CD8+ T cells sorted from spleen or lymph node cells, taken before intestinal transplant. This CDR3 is CASSLFGGSTDTQYF. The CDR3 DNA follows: TGTGCCAGCAGCTTATTTGGGGGGAGCACAGATACGCAGTATTTT.